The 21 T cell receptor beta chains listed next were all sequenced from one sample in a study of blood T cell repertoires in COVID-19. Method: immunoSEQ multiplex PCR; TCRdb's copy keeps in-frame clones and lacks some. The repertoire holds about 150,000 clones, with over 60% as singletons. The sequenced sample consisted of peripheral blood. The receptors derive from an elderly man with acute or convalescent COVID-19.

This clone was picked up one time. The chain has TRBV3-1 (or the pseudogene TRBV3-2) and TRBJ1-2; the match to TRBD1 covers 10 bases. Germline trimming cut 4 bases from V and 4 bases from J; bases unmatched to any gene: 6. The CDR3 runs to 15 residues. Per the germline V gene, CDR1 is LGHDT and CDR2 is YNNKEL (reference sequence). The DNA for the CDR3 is TGTGCCAGCAGCCGAGACAGGGGGCGAGGCTATGGCTACACCTTC. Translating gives CASSRDRGRGYGYTF.

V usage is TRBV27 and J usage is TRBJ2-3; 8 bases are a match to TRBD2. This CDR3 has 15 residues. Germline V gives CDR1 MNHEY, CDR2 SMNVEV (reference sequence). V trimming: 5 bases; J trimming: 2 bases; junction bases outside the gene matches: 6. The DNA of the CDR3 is TGTGCCAGCAGTCCGGGACTAGGGTCCACAGATACGCAGTATTTT. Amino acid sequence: CASSPGLGSTDTQYF.

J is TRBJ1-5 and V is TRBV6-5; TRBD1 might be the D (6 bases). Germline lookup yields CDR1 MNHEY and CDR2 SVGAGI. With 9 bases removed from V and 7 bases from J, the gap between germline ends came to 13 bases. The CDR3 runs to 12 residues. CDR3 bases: TGTGCCAGTCACAGGGCGGACCAGCCCCAGCATTTT. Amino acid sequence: CASHRADQPQHF.

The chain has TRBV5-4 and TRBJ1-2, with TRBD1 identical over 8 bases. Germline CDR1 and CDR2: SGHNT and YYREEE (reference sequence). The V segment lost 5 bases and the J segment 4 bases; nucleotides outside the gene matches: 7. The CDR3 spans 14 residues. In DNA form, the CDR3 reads TGTGCCAGCAGTTCGGAGGACAGGGTCTATGGCTACACCTTC. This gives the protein CASSSEDRVYGYTF.

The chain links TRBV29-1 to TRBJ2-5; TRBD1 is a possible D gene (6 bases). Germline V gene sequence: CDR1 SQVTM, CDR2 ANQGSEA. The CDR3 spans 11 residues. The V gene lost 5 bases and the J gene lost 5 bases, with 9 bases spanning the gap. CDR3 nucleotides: TGCAGCGTTAGGACAGCGGAGACCCAGTACTTC. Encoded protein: CSVRTAETQYF.

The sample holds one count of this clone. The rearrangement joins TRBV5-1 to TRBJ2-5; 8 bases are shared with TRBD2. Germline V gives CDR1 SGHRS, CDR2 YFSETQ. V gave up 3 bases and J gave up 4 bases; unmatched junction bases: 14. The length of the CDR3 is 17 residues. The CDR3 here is CASSSAGLAGRGETQYF. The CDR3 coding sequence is TGCGCCAGCAGCTCCGCGGGGCTAGCGGGTAGGGGAGAGACCCAGTACTTC. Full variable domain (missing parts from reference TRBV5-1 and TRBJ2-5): KAGVTQTPRYLIKTRGQQVTLSCSPISGHRSVSWYQQTPGQGLQFLFEYFSETQRNKGNFPGRFSGRQFSNSRSEMNVSTLELGDSALYLCASSSAGLAGRGETQYFGPGTRLLVL.

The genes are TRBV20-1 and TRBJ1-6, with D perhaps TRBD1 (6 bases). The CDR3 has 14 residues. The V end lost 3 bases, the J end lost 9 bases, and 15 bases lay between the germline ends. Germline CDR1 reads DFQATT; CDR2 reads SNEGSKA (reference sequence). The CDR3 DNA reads TGCAGTGCTAGTCTAGATCCCAGGGGTTCACCCCTCCACTTT. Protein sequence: CSASLDPRGSPLHF.

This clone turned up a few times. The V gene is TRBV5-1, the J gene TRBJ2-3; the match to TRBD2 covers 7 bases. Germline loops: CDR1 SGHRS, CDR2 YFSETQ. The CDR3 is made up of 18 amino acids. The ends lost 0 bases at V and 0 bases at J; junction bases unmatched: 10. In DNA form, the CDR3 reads TGCGCCAGCAGCTTGGAGACGCGGGGGACCTATAGCACAGATACGCAGTATTTT. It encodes CASSLETRGTYSTDTQYF.

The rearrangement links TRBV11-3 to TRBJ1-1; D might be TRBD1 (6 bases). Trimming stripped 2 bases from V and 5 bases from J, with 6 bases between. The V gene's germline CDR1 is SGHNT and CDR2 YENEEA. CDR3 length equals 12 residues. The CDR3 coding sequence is TGTGCCAGCAGCTTACAGGGGACTGAAGCTTTCTTT. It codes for CASSLQGTEAFF.

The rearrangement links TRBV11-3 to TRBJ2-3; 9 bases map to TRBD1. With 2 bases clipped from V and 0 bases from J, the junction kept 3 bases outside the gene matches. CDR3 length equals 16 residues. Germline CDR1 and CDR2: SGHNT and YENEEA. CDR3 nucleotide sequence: TGTGCCAGCAGCTTAAGACAGGGGGGAAGCACAGATACGCAGTATTTT. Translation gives CASSLRQGGSTDTQYF.

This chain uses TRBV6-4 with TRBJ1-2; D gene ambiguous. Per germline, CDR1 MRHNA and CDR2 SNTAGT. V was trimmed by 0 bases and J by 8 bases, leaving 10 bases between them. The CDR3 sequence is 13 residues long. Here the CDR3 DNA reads TGTGCCAGCAGTGACTCACGCGTGAAAGGCTACACCTTC. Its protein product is CASSDSRVKGYTF.

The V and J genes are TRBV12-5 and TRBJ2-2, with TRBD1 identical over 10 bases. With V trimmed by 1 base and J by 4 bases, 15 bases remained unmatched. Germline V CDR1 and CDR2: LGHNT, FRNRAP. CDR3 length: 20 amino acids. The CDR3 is CASGLAGDRGRRFSTGELFF. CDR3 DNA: TGTGCTAGTGGTTTGGCTGGAGACAGGGGGCGCAGATTTAGCACCGGGGAGCTGTTTTTT.

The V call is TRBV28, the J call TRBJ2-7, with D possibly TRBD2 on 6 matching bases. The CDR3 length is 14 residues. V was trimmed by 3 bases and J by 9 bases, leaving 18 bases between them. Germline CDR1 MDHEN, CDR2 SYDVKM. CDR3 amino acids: CASSFRRDFGGQYV. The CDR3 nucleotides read TGTGCCAGCAGTTTCCGGCGGGATTTCGGAGGGCAGTACGTC.

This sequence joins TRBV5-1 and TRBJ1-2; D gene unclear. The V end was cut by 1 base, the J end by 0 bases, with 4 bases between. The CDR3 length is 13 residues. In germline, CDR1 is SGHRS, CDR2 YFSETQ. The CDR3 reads CASSLNSNYGYTF. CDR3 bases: TGCGCCAGCAGCTTGAACTCTAACTATGGCTACACCTTC.

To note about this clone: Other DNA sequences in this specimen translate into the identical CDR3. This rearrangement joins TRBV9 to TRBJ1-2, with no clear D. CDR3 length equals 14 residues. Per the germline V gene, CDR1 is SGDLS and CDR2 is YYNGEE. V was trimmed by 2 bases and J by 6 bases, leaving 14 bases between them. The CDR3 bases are TGTGCCAGCAGCGTGGCTACGAGGGCGGATGGCTACACCTTC. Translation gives CASSVATRADGYTF.

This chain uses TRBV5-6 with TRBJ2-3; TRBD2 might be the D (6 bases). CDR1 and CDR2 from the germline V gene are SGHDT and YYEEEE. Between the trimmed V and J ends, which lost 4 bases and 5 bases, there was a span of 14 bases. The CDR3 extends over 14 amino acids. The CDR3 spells CASSPTGGKDTQYF. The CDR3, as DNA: TGTGCCAGCAGCCCGACGGGCGGGAAAGATACGCAGTATTTT.

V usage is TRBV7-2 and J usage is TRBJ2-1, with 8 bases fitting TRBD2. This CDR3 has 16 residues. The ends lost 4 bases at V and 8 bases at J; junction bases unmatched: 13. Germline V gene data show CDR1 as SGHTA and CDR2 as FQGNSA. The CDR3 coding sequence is TGTGCCAGCAGCTCTAGTCAGAGCGGGGGCCGCCATGAGCAGTTCTTC. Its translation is CASSSSQSGGRHEQFF.

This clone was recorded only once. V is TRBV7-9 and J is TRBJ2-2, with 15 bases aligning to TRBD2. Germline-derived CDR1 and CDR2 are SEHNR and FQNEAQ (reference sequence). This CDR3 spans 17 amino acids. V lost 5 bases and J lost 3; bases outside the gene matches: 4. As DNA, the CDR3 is TGTGCCAGCAGCAGGACTAGCGGGGGGGCCCACACCGGGGAGCTGTTTTTT. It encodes CASSRTSGGAHTGELFF.

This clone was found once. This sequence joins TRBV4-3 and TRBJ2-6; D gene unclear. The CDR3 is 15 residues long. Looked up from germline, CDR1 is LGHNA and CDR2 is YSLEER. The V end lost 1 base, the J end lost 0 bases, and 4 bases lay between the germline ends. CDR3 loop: CASSQARSGANVLTF. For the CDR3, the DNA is TGCGCCAGCAGCCAAGCGCGCTCTGGGGCCAACGTCCTGACTTTC.

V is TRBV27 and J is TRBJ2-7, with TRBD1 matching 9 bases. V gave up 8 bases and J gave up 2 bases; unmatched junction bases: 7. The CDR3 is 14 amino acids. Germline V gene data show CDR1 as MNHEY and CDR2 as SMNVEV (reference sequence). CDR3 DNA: TGTGCCAGCGCCCAGGGGACAGGGACCTACGAGCAGTACTTC. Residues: CASAQGTGTYEQYF.

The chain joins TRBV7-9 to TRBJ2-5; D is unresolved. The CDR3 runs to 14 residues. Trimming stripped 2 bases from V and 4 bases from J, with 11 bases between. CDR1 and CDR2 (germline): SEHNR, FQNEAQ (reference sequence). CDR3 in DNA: TGTGCCAGCAGCTTACCGCTAGACCGAGAGACCCAGTACTTC. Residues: CASSLPLDRETQYF. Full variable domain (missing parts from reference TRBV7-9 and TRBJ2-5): DTGVSQNPRHKITKRGQNVTFRCDPISEHNRLYWYRQTLGQGPEFLTYFQNEAQLEKSRLLSDRFSAERPKGSFSTLEIQRTEQGDSAMYLCASSLPLDRETQYFGPGTRLLVL.